This T cell receptor beta chain stems from a study of graft-versus-host responses after intestinal transplantation. The overall study: Uniformly, recipients were administered anti-thymocyte globulin induction with subsequent tacrolimus and steroids for roughly three years.

Germline V CDR1 and CDR2: SGHNT, YYREEE (reference sequence). CDR3 size: 12 residues. V shed 4 bases and J shed 12 bases, with 13 bases lying between them. Overall study results and limits: Declining HvG levels early post-transplant were linked to peak circulating GvH clone levels. When patients had graft-donor T cell macrochimerism, their allografts held high graft-versus-host to host-versus-graft clonal ratios. There were GvH clones found in recipient marrow, and some of them appeared first in ileum or blood.

Sequenced by immunoSEQ multiplex PCR; TCRdb stores in-frame clones only, minus some. This sample has about 97,000 clones, with 91% found just once. This clone was seen a handful of times. What it recognizes is unknown. This sequence originates from a human donor who was the organ donor for an intestinal transplant. Sample: unstimulated CD4+ T cells sorted from spleen or lymph node cells, taken before transplant. The genes are TRBV5-4 and TRBJ1-4, with a weak D call TRBD1 (5 bases). Here the CDR3 DNA reads TGTGCCAGCAGCGCGGGACGGCGGGAACTGTTTTTT. Translated, it gives CASSAGRRELFF.